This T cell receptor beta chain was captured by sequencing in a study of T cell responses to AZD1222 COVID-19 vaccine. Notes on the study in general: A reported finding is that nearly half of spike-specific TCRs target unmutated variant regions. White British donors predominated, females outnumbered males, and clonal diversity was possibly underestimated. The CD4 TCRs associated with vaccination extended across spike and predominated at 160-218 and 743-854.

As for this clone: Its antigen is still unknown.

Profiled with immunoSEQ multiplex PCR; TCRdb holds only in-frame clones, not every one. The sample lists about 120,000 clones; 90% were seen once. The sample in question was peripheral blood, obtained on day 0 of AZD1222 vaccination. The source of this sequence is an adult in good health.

The CDR3 nucleotides are TGTGCCAGCAGCCAAGGAGGGGTAGACACAGATACGCAGTATTTT. It codes for CASSQGGVDTDTQYF. The V call is TRBV4-2, the J call TRBJ2-3; tentatively, D is TRBD1 or TRBD2 (5 bases each). The CDR3 consists of 15 residues. The germline gives CDR1 LGHNA, CDR2 YNFKEQ. Trimming left V 1 base short and J 2 bases short, with 10 bases between.